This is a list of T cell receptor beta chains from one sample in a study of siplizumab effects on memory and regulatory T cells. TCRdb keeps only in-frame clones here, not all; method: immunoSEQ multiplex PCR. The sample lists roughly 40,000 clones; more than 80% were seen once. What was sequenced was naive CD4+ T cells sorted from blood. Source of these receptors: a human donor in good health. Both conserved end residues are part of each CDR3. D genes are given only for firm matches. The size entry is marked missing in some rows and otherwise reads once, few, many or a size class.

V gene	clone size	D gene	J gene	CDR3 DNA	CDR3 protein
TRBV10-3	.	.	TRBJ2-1	TGTGCCATCAGGACACAGGGAAGTTATCGCGATGAGCAGTTCTTC	CAIRTQGSYRDEQFF
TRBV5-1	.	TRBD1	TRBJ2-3	TGCGCCAGCAGCTTGACAGGGGGAAACACAGATACGCAGTATTTT	CASSLTGGNTDTQYF
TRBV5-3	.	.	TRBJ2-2	TGTGCCAGCCCGACATCGAACACCGGGGAGCTGTTTTTT	CASPTSNTGELFF
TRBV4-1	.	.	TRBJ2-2	TGCGCCAGCAGCCAAGGCAGGGGGGGGAACACCGGGGAGCTGTTTTTT	CASSQGRGGNTGELFF
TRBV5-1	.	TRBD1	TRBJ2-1	TGCGCCAGCAGCCCGGGGACAGAGAACAATGATCAGTTCTTC	CASSPGTENNDQFF
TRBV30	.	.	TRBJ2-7	TGTGCCTGGAGTGTAGGTAGCGGATACTACGAGCAGTACTTC	CAWSVGSGYYEQYF
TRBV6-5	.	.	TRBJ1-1	TGTGCCAGCAGTGCACAGACAGATTTTAACACTGAAGCTTTCTTT	CASSAQTDFNTEAFF
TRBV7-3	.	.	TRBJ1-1	TGTGCCAGCAGCTCGGGGGGGAACACTGAAGCTTTCTTT	CASSSGGNTEAFF
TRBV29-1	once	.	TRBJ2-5	TGCAGCGTCGCTACTAGATTACAAGAGACCCAGTACTTC	CSVATRLQETQYF
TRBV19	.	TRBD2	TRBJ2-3	TGTGCGGGGGGGAATAGAGATACGCAGTATTTT	CAGGNRDTQYF
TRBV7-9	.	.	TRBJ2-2	TGTGCCAGTAACGCGGACATCTATAACACCGGGGAGCTGTTTTTT	CASNADIYNTGELFF
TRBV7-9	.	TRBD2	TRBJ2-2	TGTGCCAGCAGCCCCACTCCCGGGACTAGCGGGGGGACCGGGGAGCTGTTTTTT	CASSPTPGTSGGTGELFF
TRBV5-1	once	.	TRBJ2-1	TGCGCCAGCAGTTTATCGACTAGGGTTGAGCAGTTCTTC	CASSLSTRVEQFF
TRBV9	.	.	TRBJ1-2	TGTGCCAGCAGCGTAGGGTTCCCTAACTATGGCTACACCTTC	CASSVGFPNYGYTF
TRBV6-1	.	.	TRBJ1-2	TGTGCCAGCAGTGAATATGGCTACACCTTC	CASSEYGYTF
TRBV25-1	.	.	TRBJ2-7	TGTGCCAGCAGTGAAGCAGGGAGCTACGAGCAGTACTTC	CASSEAGSYEQYF
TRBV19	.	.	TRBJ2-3	TGTGCCACATATAGGGTAAATTTGTATTTT	CATYRVNLYF
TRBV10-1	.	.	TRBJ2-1	TGCGCCAGCAGTGACTTCAATGAGCAGTTCTTC	CASSDFNEQFF
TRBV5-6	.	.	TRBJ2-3	TGTGCCAGCAGAACGGGGACGGAGAGCACAGATACGCAGTATTTT	CASRTGTESTDTQYF
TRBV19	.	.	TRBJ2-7	TGTGCCAGTCAGGACTCGACCTACGAGCAGTACTTC	CASQDSTYEQYF
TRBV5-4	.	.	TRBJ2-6	TGTGCCAGCAGCTTGGAACCAGGGAGCTCTGGGGCCAACGTCCTGACTTTC	CASSLEPGSSGANVLTF
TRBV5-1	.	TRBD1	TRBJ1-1	TGCGCCAGCAGCTCGCCGGCAGGGGGGAACACTGAAGCTTTCTTT	CASSSPAGGNTEAFF
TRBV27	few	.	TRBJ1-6	TGTGCCAGCAGGTTACTTAGGGATTCACCCCTCCACTTT	CASRLLRDSPLHF
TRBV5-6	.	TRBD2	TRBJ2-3	TGTGCCAGCAGCTCAAAAGCGGGAGGTACAGATACGCAGTATTTT	CASSSKAGGTDTQYF
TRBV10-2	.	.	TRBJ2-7	TGCGCCAGCAGTGATCGATCAGGGGCCTACGAGCAGTACTTC	CASSDRSGAYEQYF
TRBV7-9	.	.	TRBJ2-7	TGTGCCAGCAGCCAACAGGAGGTATCCTACGAGCAGTACTTC	CASSQQEVSYEQYF
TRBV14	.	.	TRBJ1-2	TGTGCCAGCAGCCAAGATAGGTCCGGCTTCTATGGCTACACCTTC	CASSQDRSGFYGYTF
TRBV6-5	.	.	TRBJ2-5	TGTGCCAGCAGTACCGGGCTAAAAAAGACCCAGTACTTC	CASSTGLKKTQYF
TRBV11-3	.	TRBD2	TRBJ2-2	TGTGCCAGCAGCTTCTCCGGGGGGACCGGGGAGCTGTTTTTT	CASSFSGGTGELFF
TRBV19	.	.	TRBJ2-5	TGTGCCAGTAGTATAGACAGGGGAGAGACCCAGTACTTC	CASSIDRGETQYF
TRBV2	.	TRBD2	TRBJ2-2	TGTGCCAGCAGTCTATCTAGCGGGGGGAACACCGGGGAGCTGTTTTTT	CASSLSSGGNTGELFF
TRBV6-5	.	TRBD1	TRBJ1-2	TGTGCCAGCAGTTACCTGGACAGGGGGCTGTTTGGCTACACCTTC	CASSYLDRGLFGYTF
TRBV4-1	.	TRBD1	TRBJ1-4	TGCGCCAGCACTTCAATCCGCCCAGGGGGTAATGAAAAACTGTTTTTT	CASTSIRPGGNEKLFF
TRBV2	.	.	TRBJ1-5	TGTGCCAGCAGTGATACAGGGCCTCAGCCCCAGCATTTT	CASSDTGPQPQHF
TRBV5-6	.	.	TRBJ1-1	TGTGCCAGCAGCTTCAGGGACACTGAAGCTTTCTTT	CASSFRDTEAFF
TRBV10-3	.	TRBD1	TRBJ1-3	TGTGCCATCAGTGGTACGGACAGGGCTACCGGAAACACCATATATTTT	CAISGTDRATGNTIYF
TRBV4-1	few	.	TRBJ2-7	TGCGCCAGCAGCCAAGCGAGGGAGCAGTACTTC	CASSQAREQYF
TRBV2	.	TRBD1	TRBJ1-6	TGTGCCTCCACGGGACAGACGGATTCACCCCTCCACTTT	CASTGQTDSPLHF
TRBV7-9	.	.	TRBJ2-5	TGTGCCAGCAGCTTACAGGGAAGGGGAGAGACCCAGTACTTC	CASSLQGRGETQYF
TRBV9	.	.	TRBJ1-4	TGTGCCAGCAGCGAACAGGGTTTCGAAAAACTGTTTTTT	CASSEQGFEKLFF
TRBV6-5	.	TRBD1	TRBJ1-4	TGTGCCAGCAGTTACTCGACAGGGACTAATGAAAAACTGTTTTTT	CASSYSTGTNEKLFF
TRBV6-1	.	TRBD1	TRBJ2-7	TGTGCCAGCATTAGACAGGGGCTGGCCCTCTACGAGCAGTACTTC	CASIRQGLALYEQYF
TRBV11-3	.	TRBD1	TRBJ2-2	TGTGCCAGCAAGGGGACAGGCACCGGGGAGCTGTTTTTT	CASKGTGTGELFF
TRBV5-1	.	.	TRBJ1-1	TGCGCCAGCAGCTTTGACAGCCTCATGAACACTGAAGCTTTCTTT	CASSFDSLMNTEAFF
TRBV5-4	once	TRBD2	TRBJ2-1	TGTGCCAGCAGACCACTAGCGGGAGATTACAATGAGCAGTTCTTC	CASRPLAGDYNEQFF
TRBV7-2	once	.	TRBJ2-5	TGTGCCAGCACCGGTTTAGGGACCTCCGGGGAGACCCAGTACTTC	CASTGLGTSGETQYF
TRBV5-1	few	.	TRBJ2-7	TGCGCCAGCAGTCAAGGGTACGAGCAGTACTTC	CASSQGYEQYF
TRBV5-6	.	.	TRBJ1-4	TGTGCCAGCAGCTTGCCCCGGAGTAAGAATGAAAAACTGTTTTTT	CASSLPRSKNEKLFF
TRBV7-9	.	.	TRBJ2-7	TGTGCCAGCAACCCCCCGGGTCCGATTGTAGTGCAGTACTTC	CASNPPGPIVVQYF
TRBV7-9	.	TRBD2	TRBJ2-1	TGTGCCAGCAGCTTAGCGGTAGGGACTAGCGTCGCCTCCTACAATGAGCAGTTCTTC	CASSLAVGTSVASYNEQFF
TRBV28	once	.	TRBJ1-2	TGTGCCAGCAGTTTACGACCAGGCTATGGCTACACCTTC	CASSLRPGYGYTF
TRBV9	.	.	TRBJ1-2	TGTGCCAGCAGCCCCATAGGGCAGGTTAGCTATGGCTACACCTTC	CASSPIGQVSYGYTF
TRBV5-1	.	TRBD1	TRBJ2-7	TGCGCCAGCAGCCCGGGACAGGGGGCGTACGAGCAGTACTTC	CASSPGQGAYEQYF
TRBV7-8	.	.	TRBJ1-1	TGTGCCAGCAGCCAGGCCTCGTTCGCGTATCGCACTGAAGCTTTCTTT	CASSQASFAYRTEAFF
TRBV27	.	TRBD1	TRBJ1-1	TGTGCCAGCAGTTTCGAAGGGACAGCCACTGAAGCTTTCTTT	CASSFEGTATEAFF
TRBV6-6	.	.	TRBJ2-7	TGTGCCAGCAGCCGGGACACCCTCTACGAGCAGTACTTC	CASSRDTLYEQYF
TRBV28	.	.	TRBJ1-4	TGTGCCAGCAGTTTAATACAGTATGACGAAAAACTGTTTTTT	CASSLIQYDEKLFF
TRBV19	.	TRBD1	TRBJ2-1	TGTGCCAGCGGAACCGACAGGGGCAATGAGCAGTTCTTC	CASGTDRGNEQFF